This is a list of T cell receptor beta chains from one sample in a study of T cells in Graves' hyperthyroidism and ophthalmopathy. TCRdb re-called the multiplex PCR reads with MiXCR, one entry per CDR3 protein. The sample consists of fewer than 400,000 distinct CDR3 sequences, approximately 16% of them appearing once. Sequencing was carried out using blood. The receptors come from a young man with Graves' hyperthyroidism. Both conserved end residues are part of each CDR3. Fields, in order: V gene, CDR3 protein.

v_gene: TRBV11-1; CDR3aa: CASAPRPSGTPFEQYF
v_gene: TRBV19; CDR3aa: CASTSGAIFYNEQFF
v_gene: TRBV30; CDR3aa: CAWSVGRLTGELFF
v_gene: TRBV5-1; CDR3aa: CASSTTLAGANVLTF
v_gene: TRBV15; CDR3aa: CATLNLEANVQTF
v_gene: TRBV24-1; CDR3aa: CATSDPPRHNEQFF
v_gene: TRBV27; CDR3aa: CATRRTGGNTEAFF
v_gene: TRBV9; CDR3aa: CASSVSPYGAGELFF
v_gene: TRBV10-3; CDR3aa: CAISEQGPGELFF
v_gene: TRBV28; CDR3aa: CASTGTGGEWETQYF
v_gene: TRBV24-1; CDR3aa: CATSVTSAGYNEQFF
v_gene: TRBV10-3; CDR3aa: CAISEGLAGSYEQYF
v_gene: TRBV29-1; CDR3aa: CSVGDGRETQYF
v_gene: TRBV5-1; CDR3aa: CASSLAFAEQFF
v_gene: TRBV28; CDR3aa: CASSFSGGFTDTQYF
v_gene: TRBV3-1; CDR3aa: CASSPRRGEAFF
v_gene: TRBV11-2; CDR3aa: CASSLTTGGGQPQHF
v_gene: TRBV12-3/TRBV12-4; CDR3aa: CASSTFGTDTQYF
v_gene: TRBV7-2; CDR3aa: CASSLAPRGSYNEQFF
v_gene: TRBV19; CDR3aa: CASSDRAFKTRRNTEAFF
v_gene: TRBV2; CDR3aa: CASSVQTYEQYF
v_gene: TRBV20-1; CDR3aa: CSASDRVAGELFF
v_gene: TRBV5-1; CDR3aa: CASSPNQNTGELFF
v_gene: TRBV30; CDR3aa: CASLDSSSPPEAFF
v_gene: TRBV12-3/TRBV12-4; CDR3aa: CASSSTVAGYEQYF
v_gene: TRBV7-9; CDR3aa: CASSPDVGEQFF
v_gene: TRBV5-1; CDR3aa: CASSLVGLGTEAFF
v_gene: TRBV12-3/TRBV12-4; CDR3aa: CASSVREGVTGELFF
v_gene: TRBV19; CDR3aa: CASSISGFNTGELFF
v_gene: TRBV5-6; CDR3aa: CASSRRTGYTF
v_gene: TRBV30; CDR3aa: CAWNSGGLYSPLHF
v_gene: TRBV29-1; CDR3aa: CSVEGQETDTQYF
v_gene: TRBV6-1; CDR3aa: CASSEARGEGTNEKLFF
v_gene: TRBV12-3/TRBV12-4; CDR3aa: CASSLFPGTSTYEQYF
v_gene: TRBV5-1; CDR3aa: CASSVGYPYEQYF
v_gene: TRBV12-3/TRBV12-4; CDR3aa: CASSPRLSGSGNEQFF
v_gene: TRBV2; CDR3aa: CASSEWGQGKGNNEKLFF
v_gene: TRBV5-1; CDR3aa: CASSKDGGTVGETQYF
v_gene: TRBV27; CDR3aa: CASPRQNYGYTF
v_gene: TRBV5-1; CDR3aa: CASSPGLAGRPDSNTGELFF
v_gene: TRBV7-2; CDR3aa: CASRLAGGRGTDTQYF
v_gene: TRBV20-1; CDR3aa: CSAGTGGGVGYTF
v_gene: TRBV20-1; CDR3aa: CSARFPGRLNTEAFF
v_gene: TRBV5-6; CDR3aa: CASSLAGTSGEQYF
v_gene: TRBV2; CDR3aa: CASSPNGQTNQPQHF
v_gene: TRBV27; CDR3aa: CASSFGALLFGHNEQFF
v_gene: TRBV7-9; CDR3aa: CVSSFLQGLNTDTQYF
v_gene: TRBV3-1; CDR3aa: CASSPRGASTDTQYF
v_gene: TRBV20-1; CDR3aa: CSATPNYLFGELFF
v_gene: TRBV14; CDR3aa: CASSQAGTGGRYEQYF
v_gene: TRBV20-1; CDR3aa: CSASRASGRGTDTQYF
v_gene: TRBV28; CDR3aa: CASGGPYEQYF
v_gene: TRBV5-1; CDR3aa: CASSIGTSGSYRGETQYF
v_gene: TRBV4-1; CDR3aa: CASSQGSFDEQFF
v_gene: TRBV10-3; CDR3aa: CAISLTGTGELFF